These T cell receptor beta chains were read from a single sample in a study of OX40 agonist ivuxolimab in advanced cancers. Sequenced by immunoSEQ multiplex PCR; TCRdb stores in-frame clones only, minus some. The sample shows tens of thousands of clones, about 88% of them seen only once. Specimen: CD4+ or CD8+ T cells sorted from blood, collected in a trial of the OX40 agonist ivuxolimab. The receptors here all came from an adult with an advanced solid tumor such as melanoma, head and neck, liver or kidney cancer. The CDR3 runs from the conserved cysteine through the conserved F or W. D genes are given only for firm matches. The size field is filled for only some rows; it gives once, few, many or a size class.

CASSQAPPGQSSYNEQFF	TGCGCCAGCAGCCAAGCACCCCCGGGACAGAGCTCCTACAATGAGCAGTTCTTC	TRBJ2-1	.	TRBV4-3	TRBD1
CASSLLAQGQPQHF	TGTGCCAGCAGTTTATTAGCTCAAGGTCAGCCCCAGCATTTT	TRBJ1-5	.	TRBV28	.
CASRPSLVTDTQYF	TGTGCCAGCAGACCTTCTTTGGTCACAGATACGCAGTATTTT	TRBJ2-3	.	TRBV5-4	.
CASSPPGSPTGELFF	TGCGCCAGCAGCCCGCCGGGTAGCCCCACCGGGGAGCTGTTTTTT	TRBJ2-2	.	TRBV5-1	.
CASSWGQGGEQYF	TGTGCCAGCAGCTGGGGACAGGGGGGCGAGCAGTACTTC	TRBJ2-7	.	TRBV7-9	TRBD1
CASSQTPGKPDYTF	TGTGCCAGCAGCCAAACCCCCGGGAAACCCGACTACACCTTC	TRBJ1-2	.	TRBV25-1	.
CASSGREGHTEAFF	TGCGCCAGCAGCGGCCGGGAAGGGCACACTGAAGCTTTCTTT	TRBJ1-1	.	TRBV5-1	.
CATLRGQGGEKLFF	TGTGCCACTCTAAGGGGACAGGGAGGGGAAAAACTGTTTTTT	TRBJ1-4	.	TRBV6-5	TRBD1
CASRMNTGELFF	TGTGCCAGCAGAATGAACACCGGGGAGCTGTTTTTT	TRBJ2-2	once	TRBV6-6	.
CASSSSGTGIAGELFF	TGTGCCAGCAGCTCATCCGGGACAGGGATCGCCGGGGAGCTGTTTTTT	TRBJ2-2	.	TRBV7-2	TRBD1
CASSRSQGNQPQHF	TGTGCCAGCTCCCGATCCCAGGGAAATCAGCCCCAGCATTTT	TRBJ1-5	.	TRBV18	.
CASSQLAGGLQETQYF	TGCGCCAGCAGCCAACTAGCGGGGGGCCTCCAAGAGACCCAGTACTTC	TRBJ2-5	.	TRBV4-3	TRBD2
CASGYRGGSYNEQFF	TGTGCCAGCGGATACAGGGGGGGCTCCTACAATGAGCAGTTCTTC	TRBJ2-1	.	TRBV11-2	.
CASRPEGIYGYTF	TGTGCCAGCAGGCCGGAGGGAATCTATGGCTACACCTTC	TRBJ1-2	.	TRBV14	.
CASSFGGLYGHTF	TGTGCCAGCAGCTTCGGGGGTCTCTATGGCCACACCTTC	TRBJ1-2	.	TRBV7-9	.
CASSGGSGRGETQYF	TGTGCCAGCAGTGGGGGTTCGGGGAGAGGAGAGACCCAGTACTTC	TRBJ2-5	.	TRBV2	.
CASSERTGAPNQPQHF	TGTGCCAGCAGTGAAAGGACAGGGGCCCCGAATCAGCCCCAGCATTTT	TRBJ1-5	.	TRBV2	TRBD1
CASSPGIGGAQTEAFF	TGCGCCAGCAGCCCTGGTATAGGGGGCGCCCAGACTGAAGCTTTCTTT	TRBJ1-1	.	TRBV5-1	TRBD1
CASSPHAGTNYGYTF	TGTGCCAGCAGCCCACACGCGGGGACTAACTATGGCTACACCTTC	TRBJ1-2	.	TRBV5-8	.
CAGRRAGDLGEQFF	TGTGCCGGCCGTAGGGCGGGGGATTTGGGTGAGCAGTTCTTC	TRBJ2-1	.	TRBV5-6	TRBD2
CASSLNQGRGEQYF	TGTGCCAGCAGCTTGAATCAGGGACGAGGCGAGCAGTACTTC	TRBJ2-7	.	TRBV5-4	.
CASSGGRGAYGYTF	TGTGCCAGCAGCGGCGGACGGGGAGCCTATGGCTACACCTTC	TRBJ1-2	.	TRBV5-4	.
CASSRISGTGTYEQYF	TGTGCCAGTAGTAGAATTTCCGGGACAGGGACCTACGAGCAGTACTTC	TRBJ2-7	once	TRBV19	TRBD1
CASSLRGPGQGARAETQYF	TGCGCCAGCAGCCTCAGGGGACCGGGACAGGGGGCGCGAGCAGAGACCCAGTACTTC	TRBJ2-5	.	TRBV4-3	TRBD1
CASSSGQARVNTEAFF	TGTGCCAGCAGCTCCGGACAGGCCCGAGTCAACACTGAAGCTTTCTTT	TRBJ1-1	.	TRBV5-4	TRBD1
CASSAQGLHSGNTIYF	TGTGCCAGCAGTGCGCAGGGGCTCCACTCTGGAAACACCATATATTTT	TRBJ1-3	.	TRBV25-1	.
CASSSEPGQGLTEAFF	TGCGCCAGCAGCTCTGAACCGGGACAGGGGTTGACTGAAGCTTTCTTT	TRBJ1-1	.	TRBV5-1	TRBD1
CASSPPTGAGNQPQHF	TGTGCCAGCTCACCACCGACGGGGGCCGGCAATCAGCCCCAGCATTTT	TRBJ1-5	.	TRBV18	.
CASSLNYNSPLHF	TGTGCCAGCAGTCTCAACTATAATTCACCCCTCCACTTT	TRBJ1-6	.	TRBV6-5	.
CASSISHPNTEAFF	TGTGCCAGTAGTATTTCACACCCGAACACTGAAGCTTTCTTT	TRBJ1-1	.	TRBV19	.
CASSLVAGGYEQYF	TGCGCCAGCAGCTTGGTGGCGGGGGGCTACGAGCAGTACTTC	TRBJ2-7	.	TRBV5-1	TRBD2
CASSPQTGTGVQFF	TGTGCCAGCAGCCCGCAGACAGGCACCGGGGTGCAGTTCTTC	TRBJ2-1	.	TRBV7-7	.
CATSLLRGNTIYF	TGTGCCACCAGCCTCCTCAGGGGAAACACCATATATTTT	TRBJ1-3	.	TRBV15	.
CSEIRQSLSTDTQYF	TGCAGCGAGATAAGACAGTCCTTGAGCACAGATACGCAGTATTTT	TRBJ2-3	.	TRBV29-1	.
CASSYSLDRWGEQYF	TGTGCCAGCAGTTACTCGCTTGACAGGTGGGGGGAGCAGTACTTC	TRBJ2-7	.	TRBV6-5	.
CASSLAVTGGGARSDTQYF	TGTGCCAGCAGCTTAGCGGTTACCGGCGGGGGGGCGAGGTCAGATACGCAGTATTTT	TRBJ2-3	.	TRBV7-6	TRBD2
CASSLGDKGIQYF	TGCGCCAGCAGCTTGGGTGATAAGGGCATTCAGTACTTC	TRBJ2-4	.	TRBV5-1	.
CASSLAGSGGFQETQYF	TGCGCCAGCAGCTTGGCGGGAAGCGGGGGGTTCCAAGAGACCCAGTACTTC	TRBJ2-5	.	TRBV5-1	TRBD2
CASSPPQGVYEQYF	TGTGCCAGCTCACCCCCTCAGGGTGTCTACGAGCAGTACTTC	TRBJ2-7	.	TRBV18	.
CASSPRVKSGEQYF	TGTGCCAGCAGCCCCAGGGTGAAGAGTGGTGAGCAGTACTTC	TRBJ2-7	.	TRBV14	.
CASSISLGPSYEQYF	TGTGCCAGTAGTATAAGCCTAGGTCCCTCCTACGAGCAGTACTTC	TRBJ2-7	.	TRBV19	.
CSVQGSGGTEQFF	TGCAGCGTTCAAGGTAGCGGGGGGACCGAGCAGTTCTTC	TRBJ2-1	.	TRBV29-1	TRBD2
CASGRGSGELFF	TGTGCTAGTGGTCGAGGATCCGGGGAGCTGTTTTTT	TRBJ2-2	.	TRBV12-5	.
CASSSSAARGPGELFF	TGTGCCAGCAGCTCGTCCGCGGCCAGGGGCCCCGGGGAGCTGTTTTTT	TRBJ2-2	.	TRBV11-2	.
CASSTPGALEAFF	TGTGCCAGCAGCACGCCAGGGGCGCTTGAAGCTTTCTTT	TRBJ1-1	.	TRBV6-6	.
CASSHSSSSGELFF	TGCGCCAGCAGCCATTCCTCTTCGTCCGGGGAGCTGTTTTTT	TRBJ2-2	once	TRBV4-1	.
CASSLAGGGSPLHF	TGTGCCAGCAGCTTAGCCGGGGGCGGATCACCCCTCCACTTT	TRBJ1-6	.	TRBV7-9	.